The 19 T cell receptor beta chains presented below share a single source sample, sequenced in a study of blood T cells in healthy people across ages (dated by TCRdb to 2013 to 2016). Library preparation used 5' RACE. Sequenced using an Illumina HiSeq 2500. A second roughly 6 to 12 cycle PCR used a sample-barcoded 5' primer and a J-beta primer mix. Through fastp at Q25 and MiXCR, TCRdb rebuilt clones from the public reads, retaining in-frame beta chains. For every CDR3 protein sequence, its rows merge into one entry that carries the most common genes and DNA. The sample has some 850,000 distinct CDR3 sequences on record, around 24% of them singletons. About 2.9% of the sample is in the top ten clones. The same sample was also used in a study of T cells of mothers and their children.

The sequenced material came from blood. These receptor sequences come from a boy under 18 in good health.

Only a few counts were recorded for this clonotype. In DNA form, the CDR3 reads TGTGCCAGCACCAAGGGTGCAGAGACCCAGTACTTC. Amino acids: CASTKGAETQYF. The chain joins TRBV6-2 or TRBV6-3 to TRBJ2-5; D gene uncertain. The CDR3 covers 12 residues. Germline V gene lookup returns CDR1 MNHEY and CDR2 SVGEGT. The V gene lost 7 bases and the J gene lost 4 bases, with 10 bases spanning the gap.

This clonotype was seen only a few times. The chain uses TRBV20-1 and TRBJ1-1; TRBD1 is a possible D gene (6 bases). The CDR3 is made up of 14 amino acids. V lost 0 bases to trimming and J lost 7 bases, with 15 bases between them. Germline assignment: CDR1 DFQATT and CDR2 SNEGSKA (reference sequence). This chain's CDR3 is CSARDLTAGVEAFF. The DNA of the CDR3 is TGCAGTGCTAGAGACTTAACTGCAGGGGTTGAAGCTTTCTTT.

This clonotype was detected only a few times. The rearrangement links TRBV12-3 or TRBV12-4 to TRBJ2-3; the match to TRBD1 covers 8 bases. Trimming cost V 5 bases and J 3 bases; bases outside gene matches: 7. The CDR3 is 15 residues long. The CDR3 DNA follows: TGTGCCAGCAGTGACAGGGGCACCGATACAGATACGCAGTATTTT. It encodes CASSDRGTDTDTQYF.

This clonotype was seen more than once but under ten times. The gene calls are TRBV10-3 and TRBJ1-6; no clear D. The V gene lost 3 bases and the J gene lost 10 bases, with 13 bases spanning the gap. Germline V gene data show CDR1 as ENHRY and CDR2 as SYGVKD. This CDR3 region has 14 residues. CDR3: CAISESGEYSPLHF. The DNA of the CDR3 is TGTGCCATCAGTGAAAGTGGGGAGTACTCACCCCTCCACTTT.

This clonotype was counted a few times. The CDR3 is CASGGGASYNEQFF. The CDR3 DNA follows: TGTGCCAGCGGCGGGGGGGCGTCCTACAATGAGCAGTTCTTC. The chain recombines TRBV2 with TRBJ2-1; 9 bases align to TRBD2. The V gene's germline CDR1 is SNHLY and CDR2 FYNNEI. Trimming at V came to 8 bases and at J to 1 base, leaving 3 bases not matched to a gene. This CDR3 is built from 14 residues.

A few counts support this clonotype. V is TRBV27 and J is TRBJ1-2, with TRBD1 as a possible D gene (5 bases). V shed 5 bases and J shed 4 bases, with 17 bases lying between them. Germline values: CDR1 MNHEY, CDR2 SMNVEV (reference sequence). The CDR3 loop spans 15 amino acids. The CDR3 protein is CASSPGPTDSYGYTF. CDR3 nucleotide sequence: TGTGCCAGCAGTCCCGGCCCGACAGATAGCTATGGCTACACCTTC.

The chain joins TRBV21-1 to TRBJ2-5; the D call TRBD2 from the table was never checked on the DNA. The J call could be wrong; TRBJ2-7 is a better fit for the DNA end. TRBV21-1 is a documented pseudogene. The CDR3 has 14 residues. In DNA form, the CDR3 reads TGTGCCAGCAGCAAAGGCGGAGGCGGCTACGAGCAGTACTTC. Translation gives CASSKGGGGYEQYF.

CDR3 amino acids: CASSPPGARWHEKLFF. The CDR3 nucleotides are TGTGCCAGCAGCCCGCCCGGGGCCAGGTGGCATGAAAAACTGTTTTTT. The chain uses TRBV7-9 and TRBJ1-4; D is possibly TRBD1 (5 bases). V gave up 5 bases and J gave up 6 bases, with 19 bases separating them. This CDR3 has 16 amino acids. In germline, CDR1 is SEHNR, CDR2 FQNEAQ (reference sequence). Drawing the rest from reference TRBV7-9 and TRBJ1-4, the complete variable domain is DTGVSQNPRHKITKRGQNVTFRCDPISEHNRLYWYRQTLGQGPEFLTYFQNEAQLEKSRLLSDRFSAERPKGSFSTLEIQRTEQGDSAMYLCASSPPGARWHEKLFFGSGTQLSVL.

The V call is TRBV28, the J call TRBJ2-6; D gene ambiguous. Germline V gene sequence: CDR1 MDHEN, CDR2 SYDVKM. This CDR3 is 16 amino acids long. V lost 4 bases, J lost 2 bases, and 12 bases lay in between. Here the CDR3 reads CASSSYRSTGANVLTF. In DNA, the CDR3 is TGTGCCAGCAGTTCCTACCGGAGTACTGGGGCCAACGTCCTGACTTTC.

This clonotype has a handful of counts. The CDR3 reads CASSLEPARELFF. CDR3 sequence (DNA): TGTGCCAGCAGCTTAGAACCGGCGCGTGAGCTGTTTTTT. The chain uses TRBV7-3 and TRBJ2-2; D gene unclear. CDR3 size: 13 residues. CDR1 SGHTA and CDR2 FQGTGA come from the germline V gene. Trimming took off 2 bases at V and 11 bases at J, with 12 bases between the two ends.

This clonotype showed up just a few times. This sequence joins TRBV28 and TRBJ1-5; TRBD1 might be the D (6 bases). Trimming took 0 bases from V and 6 from J, leaving 6 bases between them. Germline V gene lookup returns CDR1 MDHEN and CDR2 SYDVKM. There are 13 residues in the CDR3. Written as DNA, the CDR3 is TGTGCCAGCAGTTTATGGGGGGCTCAGCCCCAGCATTTT. Translated: CASSLWGAQPQHF.

The CDR3 loop reads CASSIGLQGETQYF. Written as DNA, the CDR3 is TGTGCCAGTAGTATTGGACTCCAGGGGGAGACCCAGTACTTC. V usage is TRBV19 and J usage is TRBJ2-5; D is possibly TRBD1 (6 bases). The germline V gene encodes CDR1 LNHDA and CDR2 SQIVND (reference sequence). CDR3 length equals 14 residues. The V end was cut by 3 bases, the J end by 5 bases, with 13 bases between.

V gene TRBV20-1 combines with J gene TRBJ2-3, with 7 bases that match TRBD2. This CDR3 contains 15 residues. Trimming removed 5 bases from V and 0 bases from J; junction bases left unmatched: 8. The germline V gene has CDR1 DFQATT and CDR2 SNEGSKA (reference sequence). CDR3 in amino acids: CSAESTGGSTDTQYF. The CDR3 coding sequence is TGCAGTGCTGAGAGTACGGGGGGTAGCACAGATACGCAGTATTTT.

CDR3 loop: CASRSSVAPGRAKNIQYF. CDR3 in DNA: TGTGCCAGCAGGTCCTCGGTCGCTCCGGGCCGAGCCAAAAACATTCAGTACTTC. The rearrangement links TRBV13 to TRBJ2-4; D gene ambiguous. V shed 6 bases and J shed 0 bases, with 21 bases lying between them. Germline values: CDR1 PRHDT, CDR2 FYEKMQ (reference sequence). This CDR3 comprises 18 residues.

V and J are TRBV7-2 and TRBJ2-5; no clear D. Trimming took 1 base from V and 5 from J, leaving 11 bases between them. The CDR3 extends over 14 amino acids. The germline gives CDR1 SGHTA, CDR2 FQGNSA. The CDR3 DNA is TGTGCCAGCAGCTTAGGGCCTAGTTCGGAGACCCAGTACTTC. Its protein is CASSLGPSSETQYF.

This clonotype showed up just a few times. CDR3 region: CASSLVSSYLYEQYF. CDR3 sequence (DNA): TGTGCCAGCAGCTTAGTATCGTCCTATCTGTACGAGCAGTACTTC. The V call is TRBV7-9, the J call TRBJ2-7, with D hard to call. The CDR3 has 15 residues. Looked up from germline, CDR1 is SEHNR and CDR2 is FQNEAQ (reference sequence). The V and J ends lost 1 base and 4 bases respectively, with 14 bases between them.

The chain couples TRBV4-2 to TRBJ2-7; 10 nucleotides align to TRBD1. The CDR3 length is 17 residues. Germline V gene sequence: CDR1 LGHNA, CDR2 YNFKEQ. Trimming took 0 bases from V and 1 from J; bases not matched to a gene: 6. In nucleotides, the CDR3 is TGTGCCAGCAGCCAAGAAGGAACGGACAGGGGGTCCTACGAGCAGTACTTC. Amino acid sequence: CASSQEGTDRGSYEQYF.

The rearrangement joins TRBV11-2 to TRBJ2-6; no reliable D call. Germline V lookup: CDR1 SGHAT, CDR2 FQNNGV. Trimming shortened V by 11 bases and J by 2 bases, and 16 bases separated the two germline ends. The CDR3 contains 15 residues. The CDR3 DNA reads as TGTGCCGGTAGCTTTTTTCGTCCTGGGGCCAACGTCCTGACTTTC. Translating gives CAGSFFRPGANVLTF. The whole variable domain, filled in from reference TRBV11-2 and TRBJ2-6, reads EAGVAQSPRYKIIEKRQSVAFWCNPISGHATLYWYQQILGQGPKLLIQFQNNGVVDDSQLPKDRFSAERLKGVDSTLKIQPAKLEDSAVYLCAGSFFRPGANVLTFGAGSRLTVL.

The CDR3 sequence: CATSSPLRGPHMDTQYF. The CDR3 coding sequence is TGTGCCACCAGCTCTCCCTTGCGGGGGCCCCATATGGATACGCAGTATTTT. The chain carries TRBV15 and TRBJ2-3, with TRBD2 as a possible D gene (7 bases). Between the trimmed V and J ends, which lost 5 bases and 6 bases, there was a span of 24 bases. The CDR3 is made up of 17 amino acids. The germline V gene has CDR1 LNHNV and CDR2 YYDKDF (reference sequence).